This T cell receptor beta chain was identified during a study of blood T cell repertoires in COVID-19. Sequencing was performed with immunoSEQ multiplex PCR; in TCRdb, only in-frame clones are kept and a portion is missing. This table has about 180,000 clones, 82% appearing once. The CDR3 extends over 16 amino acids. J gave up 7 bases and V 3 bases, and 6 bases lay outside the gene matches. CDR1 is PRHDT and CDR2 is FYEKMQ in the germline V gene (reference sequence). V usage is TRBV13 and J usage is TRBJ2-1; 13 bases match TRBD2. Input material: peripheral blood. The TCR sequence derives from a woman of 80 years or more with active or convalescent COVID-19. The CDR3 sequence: CASSFWRLAGGNEQFF. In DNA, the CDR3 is TGTGCCAGCAGCTTTTGGCGACTAGCGGGAGGTAATGAGCAGTTCTTC.